The 6 T cell receptor beta chains below all came from one sample that was sequenced in a study of CD8 T cells in Susac syndrome (dated by TCRdb to the late 2010s). Library preparation used the immunoSEQ multiplex PCR assay. RNA was extracted using the RNeasy kit, and roughly 0.45 to 1 ug of the RNA was reverse transcribed with random hexamers. TCRdb redid the processing of the public reads, applying fastp at Q25 and MiXCR, and retained in-frame beta chains. All rows with the same CDR3 protein become a single entry with the most common DNA and genes. The sample table contains approximately 110,000 distinct CDR3 sequences; only one count was recorded for 93% of them. The ten largest clones capture approximately 0.31% of the sample. The material sequenced was CD8+ T cells from PBMCs. The receptor set was obtained from a human donor with multiple sclerosis.

The chain combines TRBV30 with TRBJ2-1, with D possibly matching TRBD2 (5 bases). Trimming removed 3 bases at V and 2 bases at J, with 17 bases between. The CDR3 has 16 residues. CDR1 GTSNPN and CDR2 SVGIG come from the germline V gene (reference sequence). The DNA for the CDR3 is TGTGCCTGGAGCCCAACCCTAGCATTAGCCTACAATGAGCAGTTCTTC. This codes for CAWSPTLALAYNEQFF. The complete variable domain, with remaining parts taken from reference TRBV30 and TRBJ2-1, reads SQTIHQWPATLVQPVGSPLSLECTVEGTSNPNLYWYRQAAGRGLQLLFYSVGIGQISSEVPQNLSASRPQDRQFILSSKKLLLSDSGFYLCAWSPTLALAYNEQFFGPGTRLTVL.

This sequence joins TRBV12-3 or TRBV12-4 and TRBJ2-1; D might be TRBD1 (6 bases). The CDR3 runs to 13 residues. V was trimmed by 6 bases and J by 6 bases, leaving 12 bases between them. The CDR3 spells CASSPTGFNEQFF. Written as DNA, the CDR3 is TGTGCCAGCAGCCCCACAGGGTTCAATGAGCAGTTCTTC.

The chain joins TRBV7-9 to TRBJ2-5; TRBD2 is a possible D gene (5 bases). V was clipped by 3 bases and J by 5 bases, with 19 bases between them. CDR1 and CDR2 from the germline V gene are SEHNR and FQNEAQ (reference sequence). There are 16 residues in the CDR3. CDR3 region: CASSLPQRPGWETQYF. The CDR3 bases are TGTGCCAGCAGCTTGCCGCAGCGGCCCGGTTGGGAGACCCAGTACTTC.

For the CDR3, the DNA is TGTGCCAGCAGTTCGCCGGCTTACTATGGCTACACCTTC. This translates into CASSSPAYYGYTF. The chain recombines TRBV27 with TRBJ1-2; D uncertain. From germline, CDR1 is MNHEY and CDR2 SMNVEV (reference sequence). The CDR3 totals 13 residues. V was clipped by 4 bases and J by 3 bases, with 9 bases between them.

The chain couples TRBV11-2 to TRBJ2-1; D unresolved. V lost 4 bases to trimming and J lost 3 bases, with 7 bases between them. The CDR3 contains 13 residues. Germline V gene lookup returns CDR1 SGHAT and CDR2 FQNNGV. This CDR3 reads CASSSSIYNEQFF. CDR3 in DNA: TGTGCCAGCAGCTCCAGCATCTACAATGAGCAGTTCTTC. The entire variable domain, with the rest obtained from reference TRBV11-2 and TRBJ2-1, is as follows: EAGVAQSPRYKIIEKRQSVAFWCNPISGHATLYWYQQILGQGPKLLIQFQNNGVVDDSQLPKDRFSAERLKGVDSTLKIQPAKLEDSAVYLCASSSSIYNEQFFGPGTRLTVL.

The V call is TRBV28, the J call TRBJ2-7, with D possibly being TRBD2 (6 bases). Germline lookup yields CDR1 MDHEN and CDR2 SYDVKM. This CDR3 comprises 14 residues. V lost 4 bases, J lost 1 base, and 11 bases lay in between. The CDR3 loop reads CASSSTGVSYEQYV. CDR3 bases: TGTGCCAGCAGTTCCACGGGGGTATCCTACGAGCAGTACGTC.